This TCR beta chain was identified during a study of naive and memory T cell subsets. An equimolar mix of two oligonucleotides served as the beta constant-region primer for TRBC1 and TRBC2. Four rounds of PCR amplified the ligated cDNA using nested alpha and beta constant-region primers plus SP2. TCRdb processed the UMI-ligation and nested PCR reads anew with MiXCR; each CDR3 protein has one entry. The sample records 25,000 to 40,000 distinct CDR3 sequences, about 18% being singletons. CDR3 length: 17 amino acids. CDR1 is MDHEN and CDR2 is SYDVKM in the germline V gene. Trimming removed 5 bases from V and 5 bases from J, with 19 bases in between.

The TCR originated in a human donor in good health. Sequenced: effector memory CD4+ T cells from blood. Noted subset: effector memory, CD45RA- CD27-. The chain carries TRBV28 and TRBJ1-6; TRBD1 might be the D (5 bases). This chain's CDR3 is CASSRRRGGSDNSPLHF. The CDR3 DNA follows: TGTGCCAGCAGTCGCCGGCGGGGGGGGAGCGATAATTCACCCCTCCACTTT.